This TCR beta chain stems from a study of monozygotic twins with inflammatory bowel disease. The study, taken as a whole, reports: Sharing of clonotypes with others was lower in IBD patients than in healthy twins, and this was especially so with disease activity.

With respect to this clonotype: The antigen is not known.

A total RNA quantity of about 4,000 ng went into each TCR library. Reanalyzing the 5' RACE reads, TCRdb keeps one entry per CDR3 protein, without DNA. Recorded here are 300,000 to 400,000 distinct CDR3 sequences; the top ten clones represent around 2.6%. The CDR3 has 14 residues. Germline CDR1 is SNHLY and CDR2 is FYNNEI. The sequence came from a human donor with ulcerative colitis or Crohn's disease, or a healthy co-twin of an affected twin (not recorded which). The sequencing sample was made of blood. The chain recombines TRBV2 with TRBJ2-3; with no DNA, the TCRdb D assignment of TRBD1 cannot be verified. CDR3 region: CASSKAGDTDTQYF.